Listed here are 16 T cell receptor beta chains from one sample, sequenced in a study of T cell responses to AZD1222 COVID-19 vaccine. Libraries were prepared by immunoSEQ multiplex PCR; TCRdb keeps only in-frame clonotypes and omits some of them. The profile covers roughly 120,000 clones, with 75% to 90% appearing a single time and roughly 7% taken by the ten largest. This material consisted of peripheral blood, taken 28 days after the second AZD1222 dose. The receptors come from an adult who received the AZD1222 COVID-19 vaccine.

The chain employs TRBV5-5 and TRBJ2-3, with 7 positions matching TRBD1. CDR3 size: 15 residues. V shed 0 bases, J shed 2 bases, and the junction held 3 bases outside the gene matches. CDR1 is SGHKS, CDR2 YYEKEE, per germline (reference sequence). The CDR3 is CASSLEQGYTDTQYF. CDR3 in DNA: TGTGCCAGCAGCTTGGAACAGGGGTACACAGATACGCAGTATTTT.

This clone was seen a few times. The rearrangement uses TRBV7-8 and TRBJ1-1; D is uncertain. CDR3 length equals 12 residues. From germline, CDR1 is SGHVS and CDR2 FQNEAQ. V dropped 5 bases and J dropped 4 bases, with 8 bases sitting between them. CDR3 residues: CASSRDGTEAFF. Written as DNA, the CDR3 is TGTGCCAGCAGCCGCGACGGCACTGAAGCTTTCTTT.

This clone came up once. The chain combines TRBV18 with TRBJ2-5; D call uncertain. The V gene's germline CDR1 is KGHSH and CDR2 LQKENI. The CDR3 length is 15 residues. The ends were cut back, 0 bases at V and 2 bases at J, with 10 bases in the middle. The CDR3 DNA reads as TGTGCCAGCTCACCACCTAATGAAGTACAAGAGACCCAGTACTTC. This encodes CASSPPNEVQETQYF.

The rearrangement uses TRBV11-2 and TRBJ2-2, with TRBD2 identical over 10 bases. V was clipped by 5 bases and J by 6 bases; unmatched bases: 12. The germline CDR1 and CDR2 sequences are SGHAT and FQNNGV. The CDR3 length is 17 residues. The DNA for the CDR3 is TGTGCCAGCAGCCACCTAGCGGGAGTAGGTAGAGCCGGGGAGCTGTTTTTT. Amino acid sequence: CASSHLAGVGRAGELFF.

The chain couples TRBV10-2 to TRBJ1-1; the D is unclear. The CDR3 is 14 residues long. Between the trimmed V and J ends, which lost 0 bases and 9 bases, there was a span of 14 bases. Germline CDR1 is WSHSY and CDR2 is SAAADI. The CDR3 DNA sequence: TGCGCCAGCAGTGAGTCTTACAGACAAGCGAAAGCTTTCTTT. Translating gives CASSESYRQAKAFF.

The chain links TRBV30 to TRBJ1-1; D may be TRBD1 (5 bases). The V gene lost 5 bases and the J gene lost 4 bases, with 17 bases spanning the gap. Germline CDR1 and CDR2: GTSNPN and SVGIG (reference sequence). This CDR3 has 14 amino acids. The chain's CDR3 is CAWGKERGGTEAFF. The CDR3 DNA follows: TGTGCCTGGGGTAAGGAGCGGGGCGGCACTGAAGCTTTCTTT.

V and J are TRBV5-1 and TRBJ2-1, with 10 bases matching TRBD2. The V gene's germline CDR1 is SGHRS and CDR2 YFSETQ. The CDR3 has 16 residues. J was trimmed by 8 bases and V by 1 base; bases with no gene match: 9. The CDR3 nucleotides are TGCGCCAGCAGCTTGCCCTCTAGCGGGGGTGAGCATGAGCAGTTCTTC. This sequence encodes CASSLPSSGGEHEQFF.

The chain employs TRBV5-5 and TRBJ2-2; 10 nucleotides align to TRBD2. The CDR3 totals 17 residues. From germline, CDR1 is SGHKS and CDR2 YYEKEE (reference sequence). The J segment lost 7 bases and the V segment lost 4 bases, leaving 13 bases of the junction unmatched. The CDR3 sequence is CASSPALTSGAIGELFF. CDR3 bases: TGTGCCAGCAGCCCGGCCTTAACTAGCGGGGCCATCGGGGAGCTGTTTTTT.

The chain uses TRBV9 and TRBJ1-6, with D perhaps matching TRBD1 (5 bases). The germline V gene encodes CDR1 SGDLS and CDR2 YYNGEE. Trimming pared 0 bases from V and 5 bases from J, leaving 12 bases between. The CDR3 is made up of 16 amino acids. The CDR3 spells CASSVERDRHNSPLHF. The CDR3 bases are TGTGCCAGCAGCGTAGAACGGGACCGCCATAATTCACCCCTCCACTTT.

Here the CDR3 DNA reads TGTGCCAGCTCACCACGAACTAGCGGGAGCGGCTCCTACGAGCAGTACTTC. The encoded protein is CASSPRTSGSGSYEQYF. This chain joins TRBV18 and TRBJ2-7; 11 positions match TRBD2. With V trimmed by 1 base and J by 0 bases, 5 bases remained unmatched. Germline V gene sequence: CDR1 KGHSH, CDR2 LQKENI. The CDR3 runs 17 residues. The entire variable domain, with the rest obtained from reference TRBV18 and TRBJ2-7, is as follows: NAGVMQNPRHLVRRRGQEARLRCSPMKGHSHVYWYRQLPEEGLKFMVYLQKENIIDESGMPKERFSAEFPKEGPSILRIQQVVRGDSAAYFCASSPRTSGSGSYEQYFGPGTRLTVT.

The sample holds one count of this clone. The V gene is TRBV2, the J gene TRBJ2-5, with 7 bases aligning to TRBD2. J gave up 7 bases and V 6 bases, and 8 bases lay outside the gene matches. CDR3 length: 13 residues. CDR1 is SNHLY, CDR2 FYNNEI, per germline. In DNA form, the CDR3 reads TGTGCCAGCAGAGCGGGACTCCTTACGACCCAGTACTTC. Its translation is CASRAGLLTTQYF. Full variable domain (rest looked up from reference TRBV2 and TRBJ2-5): EPEVTQTPSHQVTQMGQEVILRCVPISNHLYFYWYRQILGQKVEFLVSFYNNEISEKSEIFDDQFSVERPDGSNFTLKIRSTKLEDSAMYFCASRAGLLTTQYFGPGTRLLVL.

The DNA of the CDR3 is TGTGCCAGGATACGAAATGGGACCAACAAGACCCTGATAGTCACTGAGCAGTTCTTC. This gives the protein CARIRNGTNKTLIVTEQFF. This chain uses TRBV14 with TRBJ2-1; the D call may be TRBD1 or TRBD2 (5 bases each). Germline assignment: CDR1 SGHDN and CDR2 FVKESK. Trimming removed 9 bases at V and 9 bases at J, with 36 bases between. CDR3 length: 19 residues.

The chain carries TRBV29-1 and TRBJ2-5, with a weak D call TRBD2 (6 bases). V was trimmed by 8 bases and J by 3 bases, leaving 13 bases between them. Germline V gene lookup returns CDR1 SQVTM and CDR2 ANQGSEA. The CDR3 consists of 12 residues. CDR3 amino acids: CSSGGGEETQYF. DNA for the CDR3: TGCAGCTCCGGGGGAGGAGAAGAGACCCAGTACTTC.

This sequence joins TRBV28 and TRBJ2-6; the D is unclear. This CDR3 region has 15 residues. V was clipped by 7 bases and J by 1 base, with 11 bases between them. Germline CDR1 reads MDHEN; CDR2 reads SYDVKM. The CDR3 sequence: CASNGWDSGANVLTF. CDR3 coding DNA: TGTGCCAGCAACGGGTGGGATTCTGGGGCCAACGTCCTGACTTTC.

The gene calls are TRBV5-1 and TRBJ2-3; 12 bases are a match to TRBD1. The CDR3 runs 15 residues. Germline V gives CDR1 SGHRS, CDR2 YFSETQ. V shed 4 bases, J shed 6 bases, and the junction held 6 bases outside the gene matches. CDR3 sequence: CASSGGTGGLDTQYF. DNA for the CDR3: TGCGCCAGCAGCGGCGGGACAGGGGGCCTGGATACGCAGTATTTT.

The chain has TRBV11-3 and TRBJ1-3; perhaps TRBD1 as D (5 bases). The CDR3 consists of 15 residues. Trimming left V 3 bases short and J 2 bases short, with 11 bases between. CDR1 is SGHNT, CDR2 YENEEA, per germline. CDR3 in DNA: TGTGCCAGCAGCTTTCGGGGGAGCGCTGGAAACACCATATATTTT. Translation gives CASSFRGSAGNTIYF.